These T cell receptor beta chains were read from a single sample in a study of blood T cell repertoires in COVID-19. Some clones are missing from TCRdb's copy, which holds only in-frame ones; the method was immunoSEQ multiplex PCR. The sample includes about 70,000 clones, roughly 89% of them seen just once. The sample was peripheral blood. The source of these receptors is a human donor in a cohort sampled during active COVID-19. CDR3s leave out the opening cysteine and the closing phenylalanine or tryptophan.

AISESAGQSSGNTIY,TRBV10-3
ASSLVFSGTGIYEQY,TRBV11-2
ATSRESRDGGVYGYT,TRBV15
ASSSADRGSLVALSYEQY,TRBV28
ASSPSMGGRVFTQY,TRBV11-2
ASSENPGFSGNTIY,TRBV6-1
ASPCPGLAPRGY,TRBV6-4
ASSRTQGVLNYEQY,TRBV27
ASSHDAASSYEQY,TRBV28
ASSLTGASPGYT,TRBV7-3
ASSLFTTSGRENEQF,TRBV4-1
ASSLKGTGWSPLH,TRBV27
ASSETGDVYEQY,TRBV6-1
ASSQDRWSYEQY,TRBV6-5
ASAQGSRMYEQY,TRBV5-6
ASSSDGGASYEQY,TRBV5-1
ASSIDVGTGEAF,TRBV19
ASSTYPYEQY,TRBV6-6
ASSLVSRDGYT,TRBV11-2
ASSLRTPPEAF,TRBV12-3/TRBV12-4
ASSIRQGVAEQY,TRBV19
ASSREKRGYGNEQF,TRBV4-3
ASTLGQGAPETQY,TRBV6-5
ASRQGSNTEAF,TRBV10-2
ASSSHRGLGNEQF,TRBV27
ASSHVGQGVAGNTIY,TRBV4-1
ASNQLGYEQY,TRBV12-3/TRBV12-4
ASRYTGQGAHEQY,TRBV6-2/TRBV6-3
ASSPGGYEQY,TRBV19
ASRAGGALNTEAF,TRBV27